One sample yielded the 15 T cell receptor beta chains listed below, sequenced in a study of CD8+CD57+ T cells in acquired aplastic anemia. An expansion of CD8+CD57+ cells by flow cytometry had been shown in patients chosen for sequencing. According to the study, genomic DNA was the template for TCR beta VDJ and CDR3 profiling. One entry per CDR3 protein, called by TCRdb with MiXCR from the reads. The sample yields under 350,000 distinct CDR3 sequences, 45% to 65% seen once. Sequencing was carried out using sorted CD4+, CD8+, or CD8+CD57+ T cells (not recorded which) from PBMCs. These receptors were obtained from a human donor with aplastic anemia.

The chain joins TRBV24-1 to TRBJ2-1; 10 nucleotides line up with TRBD2. CDR1 KGHDR and CDR2 SFDVKD come from the germline V gene. CDR3 size: 16 residues. Trimming at V came to 4 bases and at J to 6 bases, leaving 8 bases not matched to a gene. The CDR3 spells CATSDPSGGAGNEQFF. The CDR3 region has the DNA TGTGCCACCAGTGACCCAAGCGGGGGGGCAGGCAATGAGCAGTTCTTC.

This chain uses TRBV25-1 with TRBJ2-7; weak D call: TRBD2 (5 bases). V was shortened by 7 bases and J by 4 bases, with 11 bases between the two germline ends. The CDR3 has 12 residues. Germline CDR1 reads MGHDK; CDR2 reads SYGVNS. This CDR3 reads CASTLRGYEQYF. The CDR3, as DNA: TGTGCCAGCACCCTCCGGGGTTACGAGCAGTACTTC.

The J gene is TRBJ1-2, the V gene TRBV20-1; 7 bases are a match to TRBD1. This CDR3 has 13 residues. Germline trimming cut 4 bases from V and 4 bases from J; bases unmatched to any gene: 6. Looked up from germline, CDR1 is DFQATT and CDR2 is SNEGSKA (reference sequence). The CDR3 region has the DNA TGCAGTGCTACTACCCAGGGGGGCTATGGCTACACCTTC. Protein: CSATTQGGYGYTF.

The chain is built from TRBV15 and TRBJ2-3; D is possibly TRBD2 (7 bases). CDR1 LNHNV and CDR2 YYDKDF come from the germline V gene (reference sequence). This CDR3 has 15 residues. The V and J ends lost 0 bases and 6 bases respectively, with 13 bases between them. The CDR3 coding sequence is TGTGCCACCAGCAGAGAAAGGGGGAGGGTGGATACGCAGTATTTT. This translates into CATSRERGRVDTQYF.

This clonotype was observed a single time. At one boundary the junction diverges from the germline segment, which might be a read error. CDR3: CASSPSGGGDEQYF. The CDR3 DNA reads as TGCGCCAGCAGCCCTAGCGGGGGGGGAGACGAGCAGTACTTC. The chain has TRBV7-2 and TRBJ2-7; TRBD2 agrees at 12 bases. CDR3 size: 14 residues. Germline CDR1 SGHTA, CDR2 FQGNSA.

The chain recombines TRBV24-1 with TRBJ2-1; 8 bases are a match to TRBD2. The germline V gene encodes CDR1 KGHDR and CDR2 SFDVKD. Trimming at V came to 2 bases and at J to 10 bases, leaving 3 bases not matched to a gene. The CDR3 runs 13 residues. CDR3 residues: CATSDYSGVEQFF. The DNA for the CDR3 is TGTGCCACCAGTGATTATAGCGGGGTCGAGCAGTTCTTC.

The J gene is TRBJ2-6, the V gene TRBV19; tentatively, D is TRBD2 (5 bases). Trimming left V 3 bases short and J 1 base short, with 7 bases between. The CDR3 consists of 15 residues. CDR1 and CDR2 (germline): LNHDA, SQIVND (reference sequence). In DNA form, the CDR3 reads TGTGCCAGTAGTATGACGGGGTCTGGGGCCAACGTCCTGACTTTC. It yields the protein CASSMTGSGANVLTF.

In its sample, this clonotype was seen many times. The rearrangement links TRBV20-1 to TRBJ2-5; TRBD2 is a possible D gene (6 bases). V gave up 5 bases and J gave up 2 bases, with 9 bases separating them. This CDR3 contains 12 residues. Germline CDR1 and CDR2: DFQATT and SNEGSKA (reference sequence). The CDR3 bases are TGCAGTGCTCCAGCGGGTCAAGAGACCCAGTACTTC. It specifies CSAPAGQETQYF.

This clonotype was seen a few times. V usage is TRBV3-1 and J usage is TRBJ2-2; TRBD2 is a possible D gene (5 bases). Looked up from germline, CDR1 is LGHDT and CDR2 is YNNKEL (reference sequence). The CDR3 runs to 16 residues. Trimming cost V 2 bases and J 2 bases, with 12 bases left between them. CDR3 DNA: TGTGCCAGCAGCCAACAGAGTAGCGTAAACACCGGGGAGCTGTTTTTT. Translated: CASSQQSSVNTGELFF.

With regard to this clonotype: Germline and junction disagree at one end, which may indicate a read error. The chain couples TRBV10-3 to TRBJ1-2; TRBD1 matches at 9 bases. The V gene's germline CDR1 is ENHRY and CDR2 SYGVKD. The length of the CDR3 is 15 residues. The CDR3 reads CASSYVDRGPYGYTF. The CDR3 DNA reads as TGTGCCAGCAGTTACGTGGACAGGGGCCCCTATGGCTACACCTTC.

This clonotype was recorded a few times. V gene TRBV10-3 combines with J gene TRBJ2-7; TRBD2 matches 13 bases. The CDR3 contains 15 residues. CDR1 and CDR2 (germline): ENHRY, SYGVKD. Trimming cost V 5 bases and J 6 bases; bases outside gene matches: 7. CDR3 loop: CAISQPGTSGTEQYF. The DNA of the CDR3 is TGTGCCATCAGTCAGCCCGGGACTAGCGGGACCGAGCAGTACTTC.

This clonotype has at least ten counts. The V and J genes are TRBV24-1 and TRBJ1-3, with 8 bases identical to TRBD1. Per the germline V gene, CDR1 is KGHDR and CDR2 is SFDVKD. V was pared by 4 bases and J by 0 bases, with 1 base of the junction left unmatched. This CDR3 region has 15 residues. The CDR3 DNA reads TGTGCCACCAGTGACACAGGGGGCTCTGGAAACACCATATATTTT. Its protein is CATSDTGGSGNTIYF.

This clonotype was counted at least ten times. The rearrangement joins TRBV2 to TRBJ2-1, with 9 bases aligning to TRBD2. The CDR3 covers 13 residues. The germline CDR1 and CDR2 sequences are SNHLY and FYNNEI. With V trimmed by 8 bases and J by 6 bases, 5 bases remained unmatched. In DNA form, the CDR3 reads TGTGCCAGCGAACGCGGGGGGGCCAATGAGCAGTTCTTC. Translation gives CASERGGANEQFF.

Many counts were recorded for this clonotype. J is TRBJ2-2 and V is TRBV6-5, with D possibly TRBD2 on 5 matching bases. The V and J ends lost 0 bases and 3 bases respectively, with 11 bases between them. The CDR3 has 16 amino acids. Germline V gene data show CDR1 as MNHEY and CDR2 as SVGAGI. For the CDR3, the DNA is TGTGCCAGCAGTTACTCAGTGGGAGTCGACACCGGGGAGCTGTTTTTT. Translated, it gives CASSYSVGVDTGELFF.

In this sample, this clonotype turned up many times. V and J are TRBV2 and TRBJ1-2; D remains unclear. CDR3 size: 11 residues. CDR1 is SNHLY and CDR2 is FYNNEI in the germline V gene. V lost 3 bases and J lost 7, with 6 bases in between. CDR3 sequence (DNA): TGTGCCAGCAGTGATGGGGTTGGCTACACCTTC. Its translation: CASSDGVGYTF.